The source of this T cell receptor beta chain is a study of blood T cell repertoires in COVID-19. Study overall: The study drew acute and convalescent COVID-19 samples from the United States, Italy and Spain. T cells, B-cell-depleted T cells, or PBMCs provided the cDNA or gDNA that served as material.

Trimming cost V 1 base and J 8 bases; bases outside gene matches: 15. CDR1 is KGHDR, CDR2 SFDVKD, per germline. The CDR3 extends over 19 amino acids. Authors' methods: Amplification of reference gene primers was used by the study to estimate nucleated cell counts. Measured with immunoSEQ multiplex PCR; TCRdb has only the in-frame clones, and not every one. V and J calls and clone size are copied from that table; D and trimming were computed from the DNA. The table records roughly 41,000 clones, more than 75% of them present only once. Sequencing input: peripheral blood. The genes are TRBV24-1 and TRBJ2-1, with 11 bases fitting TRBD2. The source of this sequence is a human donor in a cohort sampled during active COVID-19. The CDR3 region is CATSDFHEALAGGGDEQFF. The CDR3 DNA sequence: TGTGCCACCAGTGATTTTCATGAAGCGCTAGCGGGAGGAGGGGATGAGCAGTTCTTC.